The clone carrying this T cell receptor beta chain was counted only a few times. The antigen is unknown. These data belong to a study of vaccination and CD4 T cells after COVID-19. Cultured CD4+ T cell DNA underwent sequencing with the Oncomine TCR Beta short-read assay. Cultured CD4+ T cells yielded the extracted genomic DNA. In TCRdb, the PCR reads were re-called with MiXCR into one record per CDR3 protein. This sample has fewer than 15,000 distinct CDR3 sequences, with more than 30% found just once. The CDR3 totals 15 residues. Between the trimmed V and J ends, which lost 3 bases and 1 base, there was a span of 10 bases. Germline lookup yields CDR1 DFQATT and CDR2 SNEGSKA (reference sequence). Treatment reported: roughly 10-day PBMC culture with coronavirus spike peptide pools or control peptides (ViraFEST assay). Using peptide pools, antigen-specific T cells were expanded in ViraFEST before TCRs were sequenced. The authors swapped half the medium for fresh IL-2 medium on days 3 and 7.

This material consisted of CD4+ T cells from blood, cultured in vitro, taken after SARS-CoV-2 vaccination. This chain uses TRBV20-1 with TRBJ2-6; D unresolved. The receptor's source is a human donor who had recovered from COVID-19. The CDR3 region has the DNA TGCAGTGCTAGCTCGGGTCCTTCTGGGGCCAACGTCCTGACTTTC. The encoded protein is CSASSGPSGANVLTF.